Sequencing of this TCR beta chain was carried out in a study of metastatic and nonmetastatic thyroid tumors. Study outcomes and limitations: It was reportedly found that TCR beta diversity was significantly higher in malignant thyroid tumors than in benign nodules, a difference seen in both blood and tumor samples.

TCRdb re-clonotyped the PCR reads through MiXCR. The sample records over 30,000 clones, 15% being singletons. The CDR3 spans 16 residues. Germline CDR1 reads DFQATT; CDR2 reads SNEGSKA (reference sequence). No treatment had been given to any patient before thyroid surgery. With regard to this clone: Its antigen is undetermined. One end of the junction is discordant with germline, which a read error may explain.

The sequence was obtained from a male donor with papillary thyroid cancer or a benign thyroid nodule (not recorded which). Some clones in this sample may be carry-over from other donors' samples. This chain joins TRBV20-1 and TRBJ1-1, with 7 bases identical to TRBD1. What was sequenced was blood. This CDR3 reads CSAPGGTGARNTEALF. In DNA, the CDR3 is TGCAGTGCCCCGGGCGGTACAGGGGCGCGAAACACTGAAGCTTTATTT.